One TCR beta chain is described in this entry. Its specificity is not known. This specimen belongs to a study of cytomegalovirus exposure and HLA in healthy donors. The PCR was carried out with 60 Vbeta primers and 13 Jbeta primers. TCRdb's table, derived via immunoSEQ multiplex PCR, lists solely in-frame clones and lacks some. There are around 170,000 clones in the sample; 70% to 80% occur only once, and approximately 1.5% lies in the top ten. V was clipped by 3 bases and J by 5 bases; unmatched bases: 8. The length of the CDR3 is 15 residues. Germline lookup yields CDR1 MDHEN and CDR2 SYDVKM. General observations from the study: The presence/absence work took it that sequencing depth was about the same across donors.

V gene TRBV28 combines with J gene TRBJ1-1; TRBD1 matches 8 bases. The origin of this receptor is a man aged 40-49 years in good health and CMV-seronegative. Material: PBMCs. The CDR3 nucleotides read TGTGCCAGCAGTTTTTCCGGCAGGGGGCCGACTGAAGCTTTCTTT. Translating gives CASSFSGRGPTEAFF.